One TCR beta chain is described in this entry. These data belong to a study of CD8 T cells in Susac syndrome. The V end lost 2 bases, the J end lost 5 bases, and 6 bases lay between the germline ends. This CDR3 has 13 amino acids. Germline lookup yields CDR1 SEHNR and CDR2 FQNEAQ (reference sequence). Random hexamers served to reverse transcribe roughly 0.45 to 1 ug RNA. Across 54 Vbeta and 13 Jbeta, immunoSEQ multiplex PCR amplified TCR beta CDR3. TCRdb re-derived calls from the immunoSEQ multiplex PCR reads in MiXCR, one entry per CDR3 protein. The profile covers some 120,000 distinct CDR3 sequences, with approximately 94% appearing a single time and 0.1% to 0.15% taken by the ten largest.

The clonotype was recovered from a human donor with multiple sclerosis. The rearrangement links TRBV7-9 to TRBJ1-4; unclear D gene. Specimen: CD4+ T cells from PBMCs. In DNA form, the CDR3 reads TGTGCCAGCAGCTTAAATGGAAATGAAAAACTGTTTTTT. Amino acid sequence: CASSLNGNEKLFF.